Here is one TCR beta chain with its context. This clone showed up just once. Its antigen remains unidentified. Base qualities were left out, and no much larger clone turns up one base away. This sample is part of a study of blood T cell repertoires in COVID-19 (dated by TCRdb to about 2020). Regarding the research as a whole: Samples from collaborators originated in the United States, Italy and Spain and spanned both the acute and convalescent phases of COVID-19. Samples came from the ongoing ImmuneRACE study (first 160 participants) plus 1,254 subjects from 6 global collaborators. The material from the prospective study consisted of cDNA or gDNA derived from T cells, B-cell-depleted T cells, or PBMCs. A de-identified subject ID, COVID-19 status, age in years and sex were almost always included in the sample metadata. The repertoires were released in a freely available public database intended as a resource for research on the immune response to SARS-CoV-2. Where available, HLA class I and class II types were taken from metadata supplied by the sample provider and were not determined by assay-based typing. The dataset comprised deeply sampled blood TCRbeta repertoires from subjects exposed to, actively infected with, or recovered from COVID-19.

Overall results and qualifications from the work: Clinical and demographic metadata were provided uncurated, with the amount varying by source and participant.

CDR1 MNHEY and CDR2 SVGAGI were looked up in the germline V gene. The CDR3 numbers 13 residues from cysteine through phenylalanine. The retained sequence is limited to the CDR3, 39 bases, with the frame set at the first base. V is shortened by 2 bases, J by 4 bases, and the region joining them spans 8 bases. Enrolling through a virtual design, the prospective study's participants ranged in age from roughly 18 to 100 years and lived across some 23 United States geographic areas. To assign participants to cohorts, the prospective study relied on clinical history that participants themselves reported in a screening survey and a study questionnaire. Mobile phlebotomists in the prospective study collected whole blood, serum and a nasopharyngeal or oropharyngeal swab from every participant. Over a roughly 2-month period, participants in the prospective study had the option of providing additional blood draws and questionnaires. Prospective study blood samples were shipped either frozen or at room temperature before DNA extraction.

TCRbeta CDR3 regions were amplified from genomic DNA by means of the immunoSEQ Assay, a bias-controlled multiplex PCR. The authors processed their data as follows. Within the assay, amplification of reference gene primers was used to estimate how many nucleated cells each sample contained. To quantify the absolute abundance of each unique TCRbeta CDR3 rearrangement, sequence reads were collapsed and filtered. Productive Simpson clonality was computed per sample as the square root of Simpson's diversity index over productive rearrangements. In TCRdb, the immuneACCESS table is reduced to in-frame sequences with V and J assigned. These tables do not hold every clone; where another copy was compared, an unresolved V gene accounts for under half, and the others remain unexplained. Clonal size and the V and J genes are those of that table, whereas D and trimming came from the DNA. The table for this sample lists 200,000 or so clones; roughly 90% of them were counted only once. The top ten clonotypes cover 3.5% to 4.5% of the sample.

The sequenced material came from PBMCs or T cells enriched from blood (not recorded which). The TCR was taken from a woman between 40 and 55 years old with acute COVID-19. Recombination connected TRBV6-5 to TRBJ1-2; the D gene remains uncertain. The sequenced DNA: TGTGCCAGCAGTTACAGCGAGACCTATGGCTACACCTTC. Its protein product is CASSYSETYGYTF.